A single sample is the source of the 13 T cell receptor beta chains below, sequenced in a study of T cell repertoires in cytomegalovirus infection (dated by TCRdb to the late 2010s). Sequencer: Illumina HiSeq 1500. TCRdb passed the public sequencing reads through fastp at Q25 and MiXCR, retaining productive beta sequences. Entries that share a CDR3 protein sequence are merged under the most common genes and DNA. Here the sample has approximately 500,000 distinct CDR3 sequences; approximately 15% occur a single time. The biggest ten clones account for under 30% of the sample. The sample consisted of CD8+ T cells from PBMCs. The source is a human donor in good health (CMV status not recorded). Some clones in this sample may be carry-over from other donors' samples.

The rearrangement uses TRBV24-1 and TRBJ1-1; 12 bases match TRBD1. CDR3 size: 14 residues. V dropped 8 bases and J dropped 7; count of bases not matched to a gene: 7. Germline assignment: CDR1 KGHDR and CDR2 SFDVKD. The CDR3: CATTGTGGSDEAFF. The DNA of the CDR3 is TGTGCCACCACCGGGACAGGGGGCTCGGATGAAGCTTTCTTT.

The chain recombines TRBV2 with TRBJ2-7; the D is unclear. Germline CDR1 is SNHLY and CDR2 is FYNNEI. The V and J ends lost 11 bases and 2 bases respectively, with 13 bases between them. CDR3 length: 12 residues. CDR3 sequence (DNA): TGTGCCCGAGGTGACACCGCCTACGAGCAGTACTTC. This encodes CARGDTAYEQYF.

This clonotype was found many times. The CDR3 nucleotides are TGTGCCAGCAGTCCAACAGGGACCCCGGCGGGGGGCTCCTACAATGAGCAGTTCTTC. Translation gives CASSPTGTPAGGSYNEQFF. The V and J genes are TRBV6-4 and TRBJ2-1; TRBD2 matches 8 bases. This CDR3 comprises 19 residues. Germline V gene data show CDR1 as MRHNA and CDR2 as SNTAGT. Trimming cost V 5 bases and J 0 bases; bases outside gene matches: 15.

The rearrangement uses TRBV9 and TRBJ2-5; 11 bases align to TRBD1. Germline-derived CDR1 and CDR2 are SGDLS and YYNGEE. After removal of 4 bases from V and 4 bases from J, the junction contained 12 bases not matched to a gene. The CDR3 runs to 17 residues. The DNA of the CDR3 is TGTGCCAGCAGCACCCCCCGGGACAGGGGGTGGGGAGAGACCCAGTACTTC. It encodes CASSTPRDRGWGETQYF.

This chain uses TRBV19 with TRBJ1-5, with 9 bases matching TRBD1. The CDR3 spans 18 residues. The V gene's germline CDR1 is LNHDA and CDR2 SQIVND (reference sequence). J was trimmed by 0 bases and V by 5 bases; bases with no gene match: 11. In DNA, the CDR3 is TGTGCCAGTAGTGTCCTGGACAGGGGCACATATAGCAATCAGCCCCAGCATTTT. Its translation: CASSVLDRGTYSNQPQHF. The variable domain in full, completed from reference TRBV19 and TRBJ1-5, reads DGGITQSPKYLFRKEGQNVTLSCEQNLNHDAMYWYRQDPGQGLRLIYYSQIVNDFQKGDIAEGYSVSREKKESFPLTVTSAQKNPTAFYLCASSVLDRGTYSNQPQHFGDGTRLSIL.

This clonotype was picked up a small number of times. V is TRBV7-6 and J is TRBJ1-1, with D hard to call. The CDR3 covers 15 residues. Germline V gene data show CDR1 as SGHVS and CDR2 as FNYEAQ. Trimming removed 1 base at V and 4 bases at J, with 13 bases between. CDR3 sequence reads: CASSLGGAGSTEAFF. The DNA of the CDR3 is TGTGCCAGCAGCTTAGGTGGAGCAGGATCCACTGAAGCTTTCTTT.

The chain couples TRBV12-5 to TRBJ2-1; weak D call: TRBD2 (6 bases). CDR1 is LGHNT, CDR2 FRNRAP, per germline. The CDR3 consists of 15 residues. V dropped 3 bases and J dropped 8 bases, with 17 bases sitting between them. The CDR3 DNA is TGTGCTAGTGGTTTTTCCACCCGACTAGATGATGAGCAGTTCTTC. Translation gives CASGFSTRLDDEQFF.

V gene TRBV11-1 combines with J gene TRBJ2-3; the match to TRBD2 covers 11 bases. V shed 3 bases and J 0 bases; nucleotides not matched to a gene: 8. Per germline, CDR1 SGHAT and CDR2 FQDESV (reference sequence). There are 18 residues in the CDR3. CDR3 nucleotides: TGTGCCAGCAGCTTGAGTTGGTCTAGCGGGGGGAGCACAGATACGCAGTATTTT. Its protein product is CASSLSWSSGGSTDTQYF.

This clonotype was seen repeatedly, ten times or more. The chain employs TRBV12-3 or TRBV12-4 and TRBJ1-2; D is unresolved. Trimming removed 5 bases from V and 0 bases from J, with 13 bases in between. The CDR3 has 15 amino acids. CDR3 DNA sequence: TGTGCCAGCAGTCTCGCCGGGTGGGCTAACTATGGCTACACCTTC. As protein: CASSLAGWANYGYTF.

This clonotype was seen many times. For the CDR3, the DNA is TGTGCCAGCAGCTTAGGGCTGACTAGCACAGATACGCAGTATTTT. Its protein product is CASSLGLTSTDTQYF. V gene TRBV7-7 combines with J gene TRBJ2-3; D gene unclear. The length of the CDR3 is 15 residues. CDR1 and CDR2 (germline): SSHAT, FNYEAQ (reference sequence). V gave up 1 base and J gave up 0 bases, with 8 bases separating them.

This rearrangement joins TRBV20-1 to TRBJ2-7; D call uncertain. The CDR3 has 15 residues. V was cut by 0 bases and J by 0 bases, with 12 bases left in between. Germline V CDR1 and CDR2: DFQATT, SNEGSKA (reference sequence). CDR3 nucleotide sequence: TGCAGTGCTAGAGATCTGAACAGCATCTCCTACGAGCAGTACTTC. This translates into CSARDLNSISYEQYF.

The chain uses TRBV19 and TRBJ2-7; D possibly corresponds to TRBD2 (5 bases). The V and J ends lost 3 bases and 4 bases respectively, with 13 bases between them. Germline lookup yields CDR1 LNHDA and CDR2 SQIVND (reference sequence). This CDR3 region has 14 residues. The chain's CDR3 is CASSMSLRGYEQYF. Written as DNA, the CDR3 is TGTGCCAGTAGTATGTCGCTCCGGGGATACGAGCAGTACTTC.

This clonotype has a count of ten or more. The chain employs TRBV28 and TRBJ2-1, with D maybe TRBD2 (6 bases). The CDR3 sequence is 17 residues long. Per the germline V gene, CDR1 is MDHEN and CDR2 is SYDVKM. The germline V and J ends were trimmed by 2 bases and 2 bases, with 16 bases remaining between them. The CDR3 DNA follows: TGTGCCAGCAGTTTACAAAGCCTCGGGGAGGCCTACAATGAGCAGTTCTTC. Its protein product is CASSLQSLGEAYNEQFF.